These 16 T cell receptor beta chains were all obtained from the same sample, sequenced in a study of blood T cell repertoires in COVID-19. Using immunoSEQ multiplex PCR, the repertoire was profiled, and TCRdb retains in-frame clones only, with some absent. The sample lists 200,000 to 250,000 clones, roughly 84% occurring once. Input material: peripheral blood. These receptors were collected from a man in his forties with active or convalescent COVID-19.

The CDR3 is CASSQVQGMRETQYF. The CDR3 nucleotides are TGTGCCAGCAGCCAAGTCCAGGGGATGCGGGAGACCCAGTACTTC. The genes are TRBV16 and TRBJ2-5; TRBD1 might be the D (6 bases). This CDR3 region has 15 residues. Germline assignment: CDR1 KGHSY and CDR2 FQNENV. Trimming stripped 2 bases from V and 5 bases from J, with 15 bases between.

This clone was counted a few times. The rearrangement joins TRBV28 to TRBJ1-4, with a possible D match to TRBD1 (6 bases). Germline CDR1 and CDR2: MDHEN and SYDVKM. Trimming left V 5 bases short and J 5 bases short, with 15 bases between. This CDR3 has 15 amino acids. The CDR3 here is CASSPPRGKNEKLFF. CDR3 bases: TGTGCCAGCAGTCCCCCTAGGGGGAAAAATGAAAAACTGTTTTTT.

The chain links TRBV5-1 to TRBJ2-5, with D tentatively TRBD2 (5 bases). V was pared by 2 bases and J by 5 bases, with 13 bases between. The germline V gene has CDR1 SGHRS and CDR2 YFSETQ. The CDR3 consists of 14 residues. CDR3 loop: CASSFEAGGETQYF. CDR3 DNA sequence: TGCGCCAGCAGCTTCGAGGCGGGTGGGGAGACCCAGTACTTC. The full variable domain, rest sourced from reference TRBV5-1 and TRBJ2-5, is KAGVTQTPRYLIKTRGQQVTLSCSPISGHRSVSWYQQTPGQGLQFLFEYFSETQRNKGNFPGRFSGRQFSNSRSEMNVSTLELGDSALYLCASSFEAGGETQYFGPGTRLLVL.

This chain uses TRBV11-1 with TRBJ2-3; D remains unclear. The V end was cut by 7 bases, the J end by 0 bases, with 11 bases between. The germline CDR1 and CDR2 sequences are SGHAT and FQDESV (reference sequence). The CDR3 extends over 14 amino acids. CDR3 amino acids: CASTNSRSTDTQYF. CDR3 in DNA: TGTGCCAGCACGAACAGCCGTAGCACAGATACGCAGTATTTT.

CDR3 DNA sequence: TGTGCCAGCAGCCAAGATACAAGCGAGCAGTACTTC. Its translation: CASSQDTSEQYF. V usage is TRBV3-1 (or the pseudogene TRBV3-2) and J usage is TRBJ2-7; the D is unclear. The CDR3 totals 12 residues. Trimming cost V 0 bases and J 6 bases, with 6 bases left between them. CDR1 LGHDT and CDR2 YNNKEL come from the germline V gene (reference sequence).

The rearrangement links TRBV28 to TRBJ1-6; D is perhaps TRBD1 (5 bases). Trimming cost V 4 bases and J 13 bases, with 17 bases left between them. The CDR3 length is 14 residues. CDR1 is MDHEN and CDR2 is SYDVKM in the germline V gene. The CDR3 bases are TGTGCCAGCAGTTACGGGGGGTCGCGGGATCCCCTCCACTTT. Its protein product is CASSYGGSRDPLHF.

The chain recombines TRBV5-1 with TRBJ2-1, with 7 bases that match TRBD2. From germline, CDR1 is SGHRS and CDR2 YFSETQ. V dropped 4 bases and J dropped 13; count of bases not matched to a gene: 11. There are 13 residues in the CDR3. CDR3 region: CASSRAASGAQFF. CDR3 coding DNA: TGCGCCAGCAGCCGAGCTGCTAGCGGTGCACAGTTCTTC.

The V and J genes are TRBV6-5 and TRBJ2-4; 9 positions agree with TRBD2. V was clipped by 5 bases and J by 9 bases; unmatched bases: 11. The V gene's germline CDR1 is MNHEY and CDR2 SVGAGI. The CDR3 covers 15 residues. The CDR3 protein is CASSPLAGALAIQYF. CDR3 bases: TGTGCCAGCAGTCCCTTAGCGGGAGCGCTTGCCATTCAGTACTTC.

The chain recombines TRBV6-5 with TRBJ1-4; D not resolved. The germline CDR1 and CDR2 sequences are MNHEY and SVGAGI. Trimming took 2 bases from V and 0 from J, leaving 10 bases between them. The CDR3 covers 16 residues. DNA for the CDR3: TGTGCCAGCAGTTACATACGGGGAGCAACTAATGAAAAACTGTTTTTT. This translates into CASSYIRGATNEKLFF.

V is TRBV11-2 and J is TRBJ2-4; D uncertain. The germline CDR1 and CDR2 sequences are SGHAT and FQNNGV. Trimming removed 6 bases at V and 0 bases at J, with 6 bases between. The CDR3 covers 13 residues. The CDR3 sequence: CASRLLAKNIQYF. CDR3 sequence (DNA): TGTGCCAGCAGGCTACTAGCCAAAAACATTCAGTACTTC.

The V call is TRBV5-6, the J call TRBJ1-4; 7 bases align to TRBD1. Germline CDR1 and CDR2: SGHDT and YYEEEE. V shed 0 bases, J shed 3 bases, and the junction held 5 bases outside the gene matches. The CDR3 is 16 amino acids. The CDR3 reads CASSLGRGRSNEKLFF. In DNA form, the CDR3 reads TGTGCCAGCAGCTTGGGCAGGGGGAGGTCTAATGAAAAACTGTTTTTT.

The V gene is TRBV11-2, the J gene TRBJ1-3; D might be TRBD1 (5 bases). CDR3 length: 17 amino acids. Trimming pared 0 bases from V and 0 bases from J, leaving 12 bases between. Germline V lookup: CDR1 SGHAT, CDR2 FQNNGV. DNA for the CDR3: TGTGCCAGCAGCTTAGAGGCAGGGATACTCTCTGGAAACACCATATATTTT. This translates into CASSLEAGILSGNTIYF.

The CDR3 DNA is TGTGCCAGTAGTATATCAGATACCCTTTATGGCTACACCTTC. The encoded protein is CASSISDTLYGYTF. This chain joins TRBV19 and TRBJ1-2; no clear D gene. Germline loops: CDR1 LNHDA, CDR2 SQIVND (reference sequence). The CDR3 runs 14 residues. V was clipped by 2 bases and J by 5 bases, with 12 bases between them. Complete variable domain (other parts from reference TRBV19 and TRBJ1-2): DGGITQSPKYLFRKEGQNVTLSCEQNLNHDAMYWYRQDPGQGLRLIYYSQIVNDFQKGDIAEGYSVSREKKESFPLTVTSAQKNPTAFYLCASSISDTLYGYTFGSGTRLTVV.

The V and J genes are TRBV5-1 and TRBJ2-1, with 9 bases identical to TRBD1. J gave up 4 bases and V 3 bases, and 8 bases lay outside the gene matches. Germline CDR1 is SGHRS and CDR2 is YFSETQ. The CDR3 totals 16 residues. The CDR3 here is CASSSSGTGTYNEQFF. CDR3 bases: TGCGCCAGCAGCTCTTCCGGGACAGGGACTTACAATGAGCAGTTCTTC.

The chain employs TRBV19 and TRBJ1-2, with unresolved D. Germline V gives CDR1 LNHDA, CDR2 SQIVND (reference sequence). V was clipped by 0 bases and J by 8 bases, with 7 bases between them. The CDR3 has 12 residues. The CDR3 DNA reads TGTGCCAGTAGTATAGATCGAGGCGGCTACACCTTC. Its protein is CASSIDRGGYTF.

J is TRBJ2-1 and V is TRBV5-1; 13 nucleotides line up with TRBD2. The CDR3 spans 17 residues. CDR1 and CDR2 from the germline V gene are SGHRS and YFSETQ. V shed 0 bases, J shed 4 bases, and the junction held 4 bases outside the gene matches. The CDR3 protein is CASSLAVLAGGYNEQFF. The CDR3, as DNA: TGCGCCAGCAGCTTGGCCGTACTAGCGGGAGGGTACAATGAGCAGTTCTTC.